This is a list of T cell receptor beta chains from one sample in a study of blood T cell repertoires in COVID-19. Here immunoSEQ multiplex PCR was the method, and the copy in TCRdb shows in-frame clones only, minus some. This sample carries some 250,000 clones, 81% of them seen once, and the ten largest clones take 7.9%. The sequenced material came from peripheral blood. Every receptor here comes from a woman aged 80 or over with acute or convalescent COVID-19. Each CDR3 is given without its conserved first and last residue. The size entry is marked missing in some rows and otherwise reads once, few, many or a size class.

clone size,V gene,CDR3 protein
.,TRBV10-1,ASSLAGGEETQY
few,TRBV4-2,ASRQSEGGASSGNTIY
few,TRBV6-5,ASSYQARETQY
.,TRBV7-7,ASTLSGCSYNEQF
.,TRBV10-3,AISVRDRVNTIY
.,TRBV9,ASSPGGGRLETQY
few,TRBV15,ATSRDPGLNYGYT
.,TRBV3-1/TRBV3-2,ASSPDTNSPLH
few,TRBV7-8,ASSLTGGNQPQH
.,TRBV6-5,ASRARTGSNQPQH
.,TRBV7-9,ASSLGAGGWTEAF
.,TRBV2,ASSDRAVNQPQH
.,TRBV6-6,ASSYSYSQETQY
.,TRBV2,ASSPLAGGNEQF
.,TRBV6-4,ASSDSYRSMNTEAF
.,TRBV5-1,ASSFGTGDFYEQY
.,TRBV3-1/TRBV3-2,ASSQVRVTGNYGYT
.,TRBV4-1,ASSRTGTTNEKLF
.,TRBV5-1,ASSLTGVDEKLF
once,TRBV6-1,ASSEGEGVAGANVLT